These 14 T cell receptor beta chains share one sample of origin, sequenced in a study of response to subunit inactivated influenza vaccine. TCRdb re-derived calls from the RT-PCR reads in MiXCR, one entry per CDR3 protein. Of roughly 650,000 distinct CDR3 sequences listed, 14% were seen once; the top ten hold 7.5% to 8%. Sequencing was performed on PBMCs from blood, taken about 14 days before vaccination. These receptor sequences come from a middle-aged man who received an inactivated influenza vaccine.

The chain carries TRBV3-1 and TRBJ2-5, with 7 bases matching TRBD2. Germline-derived CDR1 and CDR2 are LGHDT and YNNKEL (reference sequence). The V and J ends lost 1 base and 5 bases, in that order; junction bases with no gene match: 7. This CDR3 has 15 residues. In nucleotides, the CDR3 is TGTGCCAGCAGCCAAGGGGGACTACCCTCGGAGACCCAGTACTTC. This translates into CASSQGGLPSETQYF.

The CDR3 loop is CASSFPGNQPQHF. The CDR3 DNA reads as TGTGCCAGCAGTTTCCCCGGCAATCAGCCCCAGCATTTT. V is TRBV12-3 or TRBV12-4 and J is TRBJ1-5; D unclear. Trimming shortened V by 3 bases and J by 2 bases, and 5 bases separated the two germline ends. The CDR3 is 13 residues long.

The chain uses TRBV27 and TRBJ2-2; 7 bases align to TRBD2. The ends lost 4 bases at V and 8 bases at J; junction bases unmatched: 7. The CDR3 loop spans 14 amino acids. Germline V gene data show CDR1 as MNHEY and CDR2 as SMNVEV (reference sequence). CDR3 residues: CASSSQLASGELFF. For the CDR3, the DNA is TGTGCCAGCAGTTCACAACTAGCGTCGGGGGAGCTGTTTTTT.

The chain combines TRBV2 with TRBJ2-3; D is ambiguous. V was cut by 1 base and J by 1 base, with 12 bases left in between. The CDR3 is made up of 16 amino acids. Germline CDR1 SNHLY, CDR2 FYNNEI. Here the CDR3 reads CASSEGPRTGTDTQYF. The CDR3 bases are TGTGCCAGCAGTGAAGGTCCCCGCACTGGCACAGATACGCAGTATTTT.

The sample holds a few counts of this clonotype. The V call is TRBV6-2 or TRBV6-3, the J call TRBJ1-1; D gene uncertain. The CDR3 length is 15 residues. From germline, CDR1 is MNHEY and CDR2 SVGEGT. V was pared by 0 bases and J by 7 bases, with 15 bases between. This chain's CDR3 is CASSYSSAPRGEAFF. The CDR3 DNA sequence: TGTGCCAGCAGTTACTCTTCCGCACCAAGAGGTGAAGCTTTCTTT.

There are many counts of this clonotype. The chain combines TRBV29-1 with TRBJ2-7; D not resolved. This CDR3 is built from 12 residues. Germline assignment: CDR1 SQVTM and CDR2 ANQGSEA. CDR3 loop: CTKPGSSDEQYF. The CDR3 DNA follows: TGCACCAAACCAGGAAGTTCTGACGAGCAGTACTTC.

This rearrangement joins TRBV5-1 to TRBJ2-1; D is perhaps TRBD2 (5 bases). This CDR3 has 17 amino acids. The germline V gene has CDR1 SGHRS and CDR2 YFSETQ. The V end was cut by 4 bases, the J end by 5 bases, with 22 bases between. Written as DNA, the CDR3 is TGCGCCAGCAGCCGGCACCAGGACTCAGCTTTGGACAATGAGCAGTTCTTC. Encoded protein: CASSRHQDSALDNEQFF.

This clonotype was counted between two and nine times. The rearrangement joins TRBV28 to TRBJ2-1; 8 bases match TRBD2. Germline assignment: CDR1 MDHEN and CDR2 SYDVKM. V lost 7 bases and J lost 3; bases outside the gene matches: 11. The CDR3 is made up of 16 amino acids. The CDR3 reads CASKGSGTPHYNEQFF. In DNA, the CDR3 is TGTGCCAGCAAGGGTAGCGGGACCCCTCACTACAATGAGCAGTTCTTC.

This clonotype has a handful of counts. The chain has TRBV6-2 or TRBV6-3 and TRBJ2-3; the D call may be TRBD1 or TRBD2 (5 bases each). The CDR3 covers 14 residues. Germline V CDR1 and CDR2: MNHEY, SVGEGT. With 5 bases removed from V and 2 bases from J, the gap between germline ends came to 11 bases. In DNA form, the CDR3 reads TGTGCCAGCAGTCGAGGGACGGCCACAGATACGCAGTATTTT. Residues: CASSRGTATDTQYF.

This clonotype was detected many times. The chain employs TRBV4-2 and TRBJ2-1, with TRBD2 identical over 7 bases. V lost 1 base and J lost 4; bases outside the gene matches: 4. The germline V gene has CDR1 LGHNA and CDR2 YNFKEQ. The CDR3 consists of 15 residues. CDR3 sequence reads: CASSQVGGTYNEQFF. CDR3 DNA sequence: TGTGCCAGCAGCCAAGTGGGGGGGACTTACAATGAGCAGTTCTTC.

This clonotype turned up a few times. V usage is TRBV28 and J usage is TRBJ1-5; D not resolved. CDR1 and CDR2 from the germline V gene are MDHEN and SYDVKM. This CDR3 has 14 residues. V dropped 3 bases and J dropped 6 bases, with 12 bases sitting between them. CDR3 sequence (DNA): TGTGCCAGCAGTTTTACGGAGGCCAGTCAGCCCCAGCATTTT. Protein product: CASSFTEASQPQHF. Full variable domain (remainder filled in from reference TRBV28 and TRBJ1-5): DVKVTQSSRYLVKRTGEKVFLECVQDMDHENMFWYRQDPGLGLRLIYFSYDVKMKEKGDIPEGYSVSREKKERFSLILESASTNQTSMYLCASSFTEASQPQHFGDGTRLSIL.

J is TRBJ2-5 and V is TRBV10-3, with D perhaps matching TRBD2 (6 bases). V was clipped by 6 bases and J by 1 base, with 12 bases between them. Germline V gene data show CDR1 as ENHRY and CDR2 as SYGVKD. The CDR3 contains 14 residues. Here the CDR3 DNA reads TGTGCCATCAGGGACCTGACTAGCCAAGAGACCCAGTACTTC. Protein sequence: CAIRDLTSQETQYF.

The sample holds many counts of this clonotype. The chain joins TRBV4-2 to TRBJ2-2; D is ambiguous. Looked up from germline, CDR1 is LGHNA and CDR2 is YNFKEQ. V was shortened by 0 bases and J by 3 bases, with 14 bases between the two germline ends. The CDR3 extends over 17 amino acids. CDR3 loop: CASSQEPFGSHTGELFF. CDR3 sequence (DNA): TGTGCCAGCAGCCAAGAGCCTTTCGGCTCGCACACCGGGGAGCTGTTTTTT.

This clonotype was seen only a few times. The chain is built from TRBV5-5 and TRBJ2-5; the match to TRBD1 covers 12 bases. V lost 4 bases to trimming and J lost 5 bases; unmatched junction nucleotides: 9. CDR3 size: 16 residues. The V gene's germline CDR1 is SGHKS and CDR2 YYEKEE (reference sequence). DNA of the CDR3: TGTGCCAGCAGCAAGGGACAGGGGGCGCGTGGGGAGACCCAGTACTTC. Translating gives CASSKGQGARGETQYF.